This T cell receptor (beta chain) was sequenced for a study of cytomegalovirus exposure and HLA in healthy donors. Both 60 Vbeta primers and 13 Jbeta primers went into the PCR. The method was immunoSEQ multiplex PCR; TCRdb's version includes in-frame clones alone and lacks a portion of them. The data show hundreds of thousands of clones, less than 85% seen once. Study-wide results and caveats: Later work associated fewer than 20,000 TCR beta sequences with HLA alleles at 0.05 false discovery rate. One variant, a missense change in DCLRE1C, was linked in a later analysis to TCR beta V- and J-gene trimming. An ancestry cluster, one associated with Asian ancestry, reportedly showed fewer N-insertions than the approximately 650-donor mean in a later analysis.

The CDR3 spans 21 residues. The germline V gene encodes CDR1 SGDLS and CDR2 YYNGEE. Trimming took 8 bases from V and 3 from J, leaving 35 bases between them. This clone has a single count. What it recognizes is unknown. This chain links TRBV9 with TRBJ2-2; D is possibly TRBD2 (7 bases). The TCR was taken from a young man in good health and CMV-seronegative. Sequencing input: PBMCs. The CDR3 spells CASFPGGSPQYRGADTGELFF. In nucleotides, the CDR3 is TGTGCCAGTTTTCCGGGAGGAAGCCCTCAATACCGGGGGGCTGACACCGGGGAGCTGTTTTTT.